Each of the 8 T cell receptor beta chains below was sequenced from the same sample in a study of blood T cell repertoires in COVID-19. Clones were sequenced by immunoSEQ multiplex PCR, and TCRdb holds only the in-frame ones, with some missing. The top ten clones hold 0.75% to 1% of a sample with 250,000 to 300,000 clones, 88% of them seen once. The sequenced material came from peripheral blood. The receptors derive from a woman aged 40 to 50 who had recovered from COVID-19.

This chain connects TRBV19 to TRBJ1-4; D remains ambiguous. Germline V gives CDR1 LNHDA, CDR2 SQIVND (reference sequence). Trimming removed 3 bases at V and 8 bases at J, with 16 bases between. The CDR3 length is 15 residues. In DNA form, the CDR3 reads TGTGCCAGTAGTATGGGAGGAGCTATTAGCGAAAAACTGTTTTTT. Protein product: CASSMGGAISEKLFF.

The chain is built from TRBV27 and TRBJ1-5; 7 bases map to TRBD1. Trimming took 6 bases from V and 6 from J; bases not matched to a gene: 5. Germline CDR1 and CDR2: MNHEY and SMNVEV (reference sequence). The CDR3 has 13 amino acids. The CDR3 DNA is TGTGCCAGCAGGCCGACAGGGTTTCAGCCCCAGCATTTT. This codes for CASRPTGFQPQHF.

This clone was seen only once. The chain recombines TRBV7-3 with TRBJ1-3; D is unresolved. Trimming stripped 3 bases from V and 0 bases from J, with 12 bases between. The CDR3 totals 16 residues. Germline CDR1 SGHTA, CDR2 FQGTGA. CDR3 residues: CASSLGPGTSGNTIYF. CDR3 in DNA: TGTGCCAGCAGCTTGGGCCCCGGCACCTCTGGAAACACCATATATTTT.

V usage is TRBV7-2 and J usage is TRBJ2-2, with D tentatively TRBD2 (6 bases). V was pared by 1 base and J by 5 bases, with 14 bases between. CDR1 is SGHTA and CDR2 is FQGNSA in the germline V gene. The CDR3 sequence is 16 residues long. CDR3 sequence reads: CASSLGRAGPTGELFF. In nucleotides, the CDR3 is TGTGCCAGCAGCTTAGGTCGAGCGGGCCCGACCGGGGAGCTGTTTTTT. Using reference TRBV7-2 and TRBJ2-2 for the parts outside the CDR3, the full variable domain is GAGVSQSPSNKVTEKGKDVELRCDPISGHTALYWYRQSLGQGLEFLIYFQGNSAPDKSGLPSDRFSAERTGGSVSTLTIQRTQQEDSAVYLCASSLGRAGPTGELFFGEGSRLTVL.

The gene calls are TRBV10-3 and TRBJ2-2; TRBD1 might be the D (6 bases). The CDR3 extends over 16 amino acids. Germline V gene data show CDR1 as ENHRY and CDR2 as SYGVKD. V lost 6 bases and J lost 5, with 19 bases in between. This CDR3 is CAISPRTGSGTGELFF. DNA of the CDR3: TGTGCCATCAGCCCTCGCACAGGGTCGGGGACCGGGGAGCTGTTTTTT.

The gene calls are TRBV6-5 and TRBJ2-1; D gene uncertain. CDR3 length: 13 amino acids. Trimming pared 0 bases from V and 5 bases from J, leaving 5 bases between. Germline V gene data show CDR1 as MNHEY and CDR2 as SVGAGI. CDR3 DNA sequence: TGTGCCAGCAGTTACTCGAGAGACAATGAGCAGTTCTTC. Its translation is CASSYSRDNEQFF.

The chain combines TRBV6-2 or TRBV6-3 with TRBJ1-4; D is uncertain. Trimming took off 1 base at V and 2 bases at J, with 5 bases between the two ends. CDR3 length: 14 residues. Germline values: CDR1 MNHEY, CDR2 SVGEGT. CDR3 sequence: CASSYYSTNEKLFF. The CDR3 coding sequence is TGTGCCAGCAGTTACTACTCGACTAATGAAAAACTGTTTTTT.

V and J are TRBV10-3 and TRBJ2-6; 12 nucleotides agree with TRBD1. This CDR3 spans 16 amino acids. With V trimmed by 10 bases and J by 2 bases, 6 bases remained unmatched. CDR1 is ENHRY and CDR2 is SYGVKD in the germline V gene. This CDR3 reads CATGGTGGPGANVLTF. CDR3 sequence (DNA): TGTGCCACGGGGGGGACAGGGGGCCCTGGGGCCAACGTCCTGACTTTC.